A single sample gave rise to the 24 T cell receptor beta chains below, sequenced in a study of identifying expanded T cells in peripheral blood. Libraries were prepared by immunoSEQ multiplex PCR; TCRdb keeps only in-frame clonotypes and omits some of them. The data hold fewer than 65,000 clones, with around 87% observed a single time. Sample: blood. The receptor source for this set is a person aged 18 to 75 in good health.

The chain recombines TRBV19 with TRBJ1-3, with D perhaps TRBD1 (5 bases). Germline CDR1 is LNHDA and CDR2 is SQIVND (reference sequence). With 7 bases removed from V and 0 bases from J, the gap between germline ends came to 16 bases. This CDR3 contains 16 residues. The CDR3 protein is CASTPQGPSSGNTIYF. In DNA form, the CDR3 reads TGTGCCAGTACTCCCCAGGGACCGAGCTCTGGAAACACCATATATTTT.

The V and J genes are TRBV15 and TRBJ2-7; D not resolved. There are 13 residues in the CDR3. Germline V gives CDR1 LNHNV, CDR2 YYDKDF (reference sequence). The ends were cut back, 1 base at V and 0 bases at J, with 4 bases in the middle. CDR3 coding DNA: TGTGCCACCAGCAGAGGACACTCCTACGAGCAGTACTTC. Amino acids: CATSRGHSYEQYF. Looking up the rest from reference TRBV15 and TRBJ2-7 gives the full variable domain: DAMVIQNPRYQVTQFGKPVTLSCSQTLNHNVMYWYQQKSSQAPKLLFHYYDKDFNNEADTPDNFQSRRPNTSFCFLDIRSPGLGDTAMYLCATSRGHSYEQYFGPGTRLTVT.

CDR3 bases: TGTGCCAGCAGGCAGTCCCCCGGACAGGCGGTCGAAAAACTGTTTTTT. This sequence encodes CASRQSPGQAVEKLFF. The chain recombines TRBV7-2 with TRBJ1-4; 7 nucleotides agree with TRBD1. This CDR3 comprises 16 residues. V lost 6 bases to trimming and J lost 8 bases; unmatched junction nucleotides: 15. Germline CDR1 reads SGHTA; CDR2 reads FQGNSA.

The chain carries TRBV19 and TRBJ1-5; D remains unclear. V lost 6 bases, J lost 4 bases, and 7 bases lay in between. Germline V gene lookup returns CDR1 LNHDA and CDR2 SQIVND (reference sequence). The CDR3 contains 12 residues. CDR3 nucleotides: TGTGCCAGTAGGACGGGGAATCAGCCCCAGCATTTT. Protein: CASRTGNQPQHF.

The chain joins TRBV2 to TRBJ1-4; 7 bases fit TRBD1. V dropped 7 bases and J dropped 7; count of bases not matched to a gene: 9. The CDR3 is 14 amino acids. CDR1 and CDR2 from the germline V gene are SNHLY and FYNNEI. CDR3 bases: TGTGCCAGCAATCGACAGGGCTCCTCTGAAAAACTGTTTTTT. This encodes CASNRQGSSEKLFF.

The rearrangement uses TRBV5-4 and TRBJ2-2; 11 nucleotides line up with TRBD1. Germline-derived CDR1 and CDR2 are SGHNT and YYREEE (reference sequence). V lost 5 bases and J lost 8; bases outside the gene matches: 8. The CDR3 runs to 15 residues. This CDR3 reads CASRRDRGDWGELFF. The CDR3 coding sequence is TGTGCCAGCAGGAGGGACAGGGGGGATTGGGGGGAGCTGTTTTTT.

This chain's CDR3 is CASSPSDGEINYGYTF. CDR3 DNA: TGTGCCAGCAGTCCGTCGGACGGGGAAATTAACTATGGCTACACCTTC. V usage is TRBV27 and J usage is TRBJ1-2, with unresolved D. The CDR3 runs to 16 residues. The germline V gene encodes CDR1 MNHEY and CDR2 SMNVEV (reference sequence). V dropped 5 bases and J dropped 1 base, with 17 bases sitting between them.

The V gene is TRBV19, the J gene TRBJ1-5; D is perhaps TRBD1 (5 bases). Per the germline V gene, CDR1 is LNHDA and CDR2 is SQIVND (reference sequence). Trimming took 3 bases from V and 2 from J, leaving 11 bases between them. The CDR3 is 15 residues long. The CDR3 sequence: CASSIRGGGNQPQHF. The CDR3 DNA sequence: TGTGCCAGTAGTATTAGAGGAGGGGGCAATCAGCCCCAGCATTTT.

V gene TRBV6-5 combines with J gene TRBJ2-2, with 7 bases matching TRBD2. Germline V gene data show CDR1 as MNHEY and CDR2 as SVGAGI. This CDR3 has 15 amino acids. The ends lost 6 bases at V and 6 bases at J; junction bases unmatched: 10. CDR3: CASSTGEGDAGELFF. CDR3 coding DNA: TGTGCCAGCAGCACTGGGGAGGGTGATGCCGGGGAGCTGTTTTTT.

The chain uses TRBV6-1 and TRBJ2-7; 7 bases line up with TRBD1. CDR3 length: 14 amino acids. CDR1 is MNHNS, CDR2 SASEGT, per germline. The V segment lost 5 bases and the J segment 3 bases; nucleotides outside the gene matches: 7. CDR3 loop: CASSNDRVRYEQYF. The DNA of the CDR3 is TGTGCCAGCAGTAACGACAGGGTCCGCTACGAGCAGTACTTC.

This clone was recorded at least ten times. At the DNA level, this CDR3 is encoded by other sequences in the same sample as well. The CDR3 DNA reads as TGTGCCAGCAGTGCAGGGAACACCGGGGAGCTGTTTTTT. It specifies CASSAGNTGELFF. The rearrangement joins TRBV6-4 to TRBJ2-2, with D unresolved. The CDR3 has 13 amino acids. V gave up 4 bases and J gave up 1 base, with 4 bases separating them. Germline-derived CDR1 and CDR2 are MRHNA and SNTAGT.

The CDR3 DNA is TGTGCCAGCAGCTTGGGACACTCGTACCAAGAGACCCAGTACTTC. It is translated as CASSLGHSYQETQYF. The rearrangement uses TRBV7-2 and TRBJ2-5; TRBD1 is a possible D gene (6 bases). Between the trimmed V and J ends, which lost 3 bases and 0 bases, there was a span of 11 bases. The CDR3 spans 15 residues. Germline CDR1 reads SGHTA; CDR2 reads FQGNSA.

The chain recombines TRBV5-1 with TRBJ1-1; D is unclear. This CDR3 contains 16 residues. The V gene lost 3 bases and the J gene lost 3 bases, with 18 bases spanning the gap. The germline V gene encodes CDR1 SGHRS and CDR2 YFSETQ. The CDR3 DNA sequence: TGCGCCAGCAGCTCCGAATTGAGAGGGCCCGACACTGAAGCTTTCTTT. Its protein is CASSSELRGPDTEAFF.

As regards this clone: Other DNA sequences in this sample translate to the same CDR3. This chain joins TRBV9 and TRBJ1-2, with no clear D. The length of the CDR3 is 13 residues. Trimming took 0 bases from V and 3 from J, leaving 6 bases between them. The germline V gene has CDR1 SGDLS and CDR2 YYNGEE. CDR3 in amino acids: CASSVEGHYGYTF. The CDR3 nucleotides are TGTGCCAGCAGCGTAGAAGGGCACTATGGCTACACCTTC.

V usage is TRBV6-5 and J usage is TRBJ1-1; 9 nucleotides align to TRBD1. V shed 5 bases, J shed 9 bases, and the junction held 10 bases outside the gene matches. CDR1 is MNHEY, CDR2 SVGAGI, per germline. The CDR3 contains 14 residues. The CDR3 spells CASSEGTGLMKAFF. DNA of the CDR3: TGTGCCAGCAGTGAGGGGACAGGGTTGATGAAAGCTTTCTTT.

This clone has just one count. The CDR3 DNA is TGTGCCAGCAGCTCCGGGACTATGAAGACCCAGTACTTC. Residues: CASSSGTMKTQYF. The chain is built from TRBV7-8 and TRBJ2-5; 7 bases map to TRBD2. This CDR3 spans 13 amino acids. Germline V gene data show CDR1 as SGHVS and CDR2 as FQNEAQ. After removal of 4 bases from V and 6 bases from J, the junction contained 5 bases not matched to a gene.

The chain carries TRBV4-2 and TRBJ2-7; TRBD2 might be the D (6 bases). This CDR3 region has 16 residues. The V gene's germline CDR1 is LGHNA and CDR2 YNFKEQ. V was cut by 2 bases and J by 5 bases, with 19 bases left in between. CDR3 region: CASSQIVEGGGHEQYF. The CDR3 nucleotides read TGTGCCAGCAGCCAAATCGTCGAGGGTGGAGGGCACGAGCAGTACTTC.

The CDR3 coding sequence is TGTGCCAGCAGCCAAGGGACAGGGGGCGAAAAACTGTTTTTT. Its translation: CASSQGTGGEKLFF. The V gene is TRBV4-2, the J gene TRBJ1-4, with 11 bases matching TRBD1. Trimming cost V 1 base and J 8 bases; bases outside gene matches: 0. This CDR3 has 14 amino acids. Germline V lookup: CDR1 LGHNA, CDR2 YNFKEQ.

The genes are TRBV30 and TRBJ2-7; 8 nucleotides agree with TRBD2. Germline loops: CDR1 GTSNPN, CDR2 SVGIG (reference sequence). The CDR3 sequence is 13 residues long. V lost 3 bases, J lost 5 bases, and 6 bases stayed unmatched. CDR3 DNA: TGTGCCTGGAGCTTGACTAGCGTCGACGAGCAGTACTTC. Translated: CAWSLTSVDEQYF.

This clone showed up just once. The rearrangement links TRBV14 to TRBJ2-6; D not resolved. Germline CDR1 reads SGHDN; CDR2 reads FVKESK. V was clipped by 0 bases and J by 0 bases, with 9 bases between them. The CDR3 is made up of 17 amino acids. DNA for the CDR3: TGTGCCAGCAGCCAAGATTTTGGAACCTCTGGGGCCAACGTCCTGACTTTC. Protein product: CASSQDFGTSGANVLTF.

V and J are TRBV5-1 and TRBJ2-3; TRBD1 is a possible D gene (6 bases). The ends were cut back, 2 bases at V and 3 bases at J, with 16 bases in the middle. CDR3 length: 16 residues. Germline loops: CDR1 SGHRS, CDR2 YFSETQ. CDR3 coding DNA: TGCGCCAGCAGCTTAGACGCGGCAGGGGATACAGATACGCAGTATTTT. It yields the protein CASSLDAAGDTDTQYF. Full variable domain (outside the CDR3, taken from reference TRBV5-1 and TRBJ2-3): KAGVTQTPRYLIKTRGQQVTLSCSPISGHRSVSWYQQTPGQGLQFLFEYFSETQRNKGNFPGRFSGRQFSNSRSEMNVSTLELGDSALYLCASSLDAAGDTDTQYFGPGTRLTVL.

The chain joins TRBV10-1 to TRBJ2-2; TRBD2 might be the D (5 bases). Between the trimmed V and J ends, which lost 6 bases and 4 bases, there was a span of 9 bases. The CDR3 consists of 13 residues. CDR1 is WNHNN, CDR2 SYGVQD, per germline (reference sequence). Written as DNA, the CDR3 is TGCGCCAGCAGGTCGGGAACCACCGGGGAGCTGTTTTTT. Protein sequence: CASRSGTTGELFF.

The V gene is TRBV4-3, the J gene TRBJ2-2; D is unresolved. Trimming stripped 3 bases from V and 6 bases from J, with 17 bases between. Germline CDR1 LGHNA, CDR2 YSLEER. The CDR3 is 16 amino acids. CDR3 bases: TGCGCCAGCAGCCAGGAATTGACTCGAACCGCCGGGGAGCTGTTTTTT. The encoded protein is CASSQELTRTAGELFF.

The chain links TRBV6-1 to TRBJ1-4, with TRBD1 matching 10 bases. Germline lookup yields CDR1 MNHNS and CDR2 SASEGT. The CDR3 length is 17 residues. J gave up 2 bases and V 4 bases, and 7 bases lay outside the gene matches. CDR3 residues: CASSGRDRGLTNEKLFF. CDR3 in DNA: TGTGCCAGCAGTGGGAGAGACAGGGGGCTTACTAATGAAAAACTGTTTTTT.